This T cell receptor beta chain was sequenced during a study of T cell responses to AZD1222 COVID-19 vaccine. General study findings and limits: Along spike, vaccine-associated CD4 TCRs were found throughout, with dominance at 160-218 and 743-854. Females made up more of the donors, who were largely white British, and clonal diversity may have come out too low. Only a handful of people who got AZD1222 tested seropositive at baseline. Repertoires were obtained solely post-peak T cell response.

Comments on this clone: Its antigen is undetermined.

CDR3 length: 14 residues. The V gene lost 0 bases and the J gene lost 10 bases, with 14 bases spanning the gap. The germline CDR1 and CDR2 sequences are SGHNT and YYREEE (reference sequence). Sequenced by immunoSEQ multiplex PCR; TCRdb stores in-frame clones only, minus some. The table has 200,000 to 250,000 clones, 85% to 95% seen once. The sample was peripheral blood, taken on day 0 of MenACWY control vaccination. This receptor was taken from an adult in good health. The V and J genes are TRBV5-4 and TRBJ2-1; TRBD2 might be the D (6 bases). The CDR3 loop reads CASSLEFSGSEQFF. CDR3 nucleotide sequence: TGTGCCAGCAGCTTGGAGTTTTCCGGGAGCGAGCAGTTCTTC.